This TCR beta chain was retrieved from a study of cytomegalovirus exposure and HLA in healthy donors. Study outcomes and limitations: The TCR clusters that emerged in the first cohort tended, a later analysis found, to co-occur in the roughly 130 validation repertoires. A few CMV-associated chains were confirmed in vitro to be specific for CMV antigens. Both high specificity and high sensitivity reportedly marked the classifier's diagnosis of cytomegalovirus status.

The table came from immunoSEQ multiplex PCR; TCRdb's copy has only in-frame clones and leaves some out. The data show a few hundred thousand clones, nearly 90% seen once. With respect to this clone: The antigen is unknown.

Germline trimming cut 5 bases from V and 10 bases from J; bases unmatched to any gene: 5. CDR1 and CDR2 (germline): DFQATT, SNEGSKA (reference sequence). This CDR3 is 11 amino acids long. This TCR was recovered from a woman aged 18-29 years in good health and CMV-seronegative. What was sequenced was PBMCs. The rearrangement uses TRBV20-1 and TRBJ2-1; TRBD2 matches at 7 bases. This chain's CDR3 is CSASRRGEQFF. CDR3 bases: TGCAGTGCTTCCCGGCGGGGGGAGCAGTTCTTC.